This entry features one T cell receptor beta chain sequence. It lacks a known antigen. Per-nucleotide qualities are absent, and no much larger clonotype sits a single base away. This sample was included in a study of chemoradiotherapy in HPV16-positive cancers (dated by TCRdb to 2022 to 2024). Context from the whole study: Functional T-cell assays on cells from two HPV16-positive patients defined candidate HPV-specific T-cell clones and common TCR motifs. Whether T-cell immunity against the HPV oncoproteins E6 and E7 changes during chemoradiotherapy and whether survival is affected by this immunity were examined in the study. The candidate HPV-specific TCRs and motifs were then tracked in TCR repertoires from 86 patients with HPV-related cancers. On the study overall, not on this receptor specifically: Expansion of candidate HPV-specific clones and E7-related TCR motifs was observed in the tumor microenvironment during treatment, whereas no such expansion was observed for non-HPV-specific T cells. Improved recurrence-free survival in HPV16-positive patients was associated with expansion of HPV-responsive T cells during chemoradiotherapy. The functional definition of HPV-specific T cells came from only a couple of HPV16-positive patients, and the survival association was reported for HPV16-positive patients.

The germline V gene encodes CDR1 SGHTA and CDR2 FQGNSA. The CDR3, cysteine through phenylalanine, is 15 amino acids long. The only DNA kept is the CDR3, 45 bases in frame from the first base. Trimming removed 1 base from V and 6 bases from J; the gene matches leave 8 bases unexplained. The library was prepared using the immunoSEQ multiplex PCR assay. TCRdb provides this immuneACCESS table in a form limited to in-frame rearrangements. Some clones are lacking; in checked studies, under half of them reflect an unresolved V gene, and why the rest are absent is not known. Present in this sample are 25,000 to 40,000 clones, 89% of which were seen just once. Jointly, the top ten make up approximately 3% of the sample. Repertoires were sampled repeatedly over the course of chemoradiotherapy, so clonal expansion could be followed in the tumor microenvironment.

The chain is encoded by TRBV7-2 joined to TRBJ2-7, and TRBD2 aligns with 8 junction nucleotides. The specimen comprised blood, sampled from a patient who underwent chemoradiotherapy. This TCR came from a human donor with HPV-associated anogenital cancer. The CDR3 loop reads CASSLEGGRTAEQYF. The nucleotide sequence reads TGTGCCAGCAGCTTAGAGGGCGGGAGGACTGCCGAGCAGTACTTC.